This TCR beta chain emerged from a study of identifying expanded T cells in peripheral blood. Study-level findings and limits: Differentially abundant clones: around 1.2 between replicates, approximately 16 at around 14 days, 19 to 20 at four. Two-week clone count variance significantly increased as total template count grew.

CDR1 and CDR2 from the germline V gene are SGDLS and YYNGEE. The CDR3 is 14 residues long. The V end lost 4 bases, the J end lost 6 bases, and 15 bases lay between the germline ends. This clone was found a few times. What it binds is unknown. The method was immunoSEQ multiplex PCR; TCRdb's version includes in-frame clones alone and lacks a portion of them. The sample yields about 91,000 clones, roughly 90% seen once. During the collection period, no donor immune events like infections were recorded. Sequencing used blood. The chain recombines TRBV9 with TRBJ2-3; D remains unclear. The TCR sequence derives from a person aged 18 to 75 in good health. The CDR3 reads CASSLGMGGDTQYF. CDR3 in DNA: TGTGCCAGCAGCTTGGGGATGGGTGGCGATACGCAGTATTTT.